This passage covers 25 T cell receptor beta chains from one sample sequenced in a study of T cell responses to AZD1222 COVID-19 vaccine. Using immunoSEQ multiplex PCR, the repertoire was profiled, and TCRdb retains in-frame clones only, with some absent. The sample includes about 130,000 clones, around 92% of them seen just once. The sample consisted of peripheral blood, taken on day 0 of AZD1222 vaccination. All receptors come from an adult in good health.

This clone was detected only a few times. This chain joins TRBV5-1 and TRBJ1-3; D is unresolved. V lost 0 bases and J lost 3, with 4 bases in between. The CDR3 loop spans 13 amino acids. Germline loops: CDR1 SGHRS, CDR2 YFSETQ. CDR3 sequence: CASSLGGGNTIYF. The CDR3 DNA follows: TGCGCCAGCAGCTTGGGAGGTGGAAACACCATATATTTT.

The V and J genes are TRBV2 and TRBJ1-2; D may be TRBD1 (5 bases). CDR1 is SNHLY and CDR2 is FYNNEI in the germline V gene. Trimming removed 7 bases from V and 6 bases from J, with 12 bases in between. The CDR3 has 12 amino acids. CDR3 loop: CASKYGGDGYTF. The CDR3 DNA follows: TGTGCCAGCAAGTATGGGGGTGATGGCTACACCTTC.

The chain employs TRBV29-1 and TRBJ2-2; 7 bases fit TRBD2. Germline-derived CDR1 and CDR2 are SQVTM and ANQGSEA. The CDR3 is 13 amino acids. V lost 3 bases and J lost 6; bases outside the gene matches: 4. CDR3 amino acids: CSVEQREPGELFF. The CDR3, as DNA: TGCAGCGTTGAGCAGCGGGAACCCGGGGAGCTGTTTTTT.

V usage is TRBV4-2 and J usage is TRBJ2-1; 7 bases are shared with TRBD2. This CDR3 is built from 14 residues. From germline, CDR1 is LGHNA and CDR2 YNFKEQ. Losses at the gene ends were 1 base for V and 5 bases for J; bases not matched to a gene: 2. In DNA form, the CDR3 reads TGTGCCAGCAGCCAAGTAGGGACTAACAATGAGCAGTTCTTC. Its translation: CASSQVGTNNEQFF.

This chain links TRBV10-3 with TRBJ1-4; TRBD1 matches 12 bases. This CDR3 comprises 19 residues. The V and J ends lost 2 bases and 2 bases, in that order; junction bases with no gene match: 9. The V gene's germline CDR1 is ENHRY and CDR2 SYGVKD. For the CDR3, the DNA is TGTGCCATCAGTGAGCGGGGACAGGGGGCGAGAGGGACTAATGAAAAACTGTTTTTT. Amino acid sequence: CAISERGQGARGTNEKLFF.

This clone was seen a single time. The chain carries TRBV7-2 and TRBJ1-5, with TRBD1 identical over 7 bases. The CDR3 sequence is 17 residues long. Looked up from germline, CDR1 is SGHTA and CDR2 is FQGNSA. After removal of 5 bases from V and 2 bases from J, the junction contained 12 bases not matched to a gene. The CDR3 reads CASSTGSQGQGNQPQHF. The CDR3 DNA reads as TGTGCCAGCAGCACTGGTAGCCAAGGACAGGGCAATCAGCCCCAGCATTTT.

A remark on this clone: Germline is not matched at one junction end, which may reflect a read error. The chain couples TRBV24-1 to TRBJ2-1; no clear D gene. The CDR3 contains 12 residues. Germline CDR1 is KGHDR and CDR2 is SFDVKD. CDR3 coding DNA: TGTGCCACCAGTGACACCTACACTGAGCAGTTCTTC. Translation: CATSDTYTEQFF.

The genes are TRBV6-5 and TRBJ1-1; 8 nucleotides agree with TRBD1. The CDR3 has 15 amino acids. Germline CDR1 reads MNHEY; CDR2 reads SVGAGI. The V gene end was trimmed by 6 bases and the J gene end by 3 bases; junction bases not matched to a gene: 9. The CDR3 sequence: CASRLIRTGHTEAFF. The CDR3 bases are TGTGCCAGCAGACTGATTCGGACAGGGCACACTGAAGCTTTCTTT.

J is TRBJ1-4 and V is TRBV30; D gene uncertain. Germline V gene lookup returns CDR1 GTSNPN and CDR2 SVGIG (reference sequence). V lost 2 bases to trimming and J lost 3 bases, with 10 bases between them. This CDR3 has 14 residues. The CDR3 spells CAWSLGGSNEKLFF. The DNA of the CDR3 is TGTGCCTGGAGTTTAGGAGGGTCTAATGAAAAACTGTTTTTT.

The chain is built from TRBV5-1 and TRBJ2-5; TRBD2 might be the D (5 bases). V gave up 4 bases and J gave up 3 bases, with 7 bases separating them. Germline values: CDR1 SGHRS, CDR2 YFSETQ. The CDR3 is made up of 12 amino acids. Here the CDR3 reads CASSPREETQYF. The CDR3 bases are TGCGCCAGCAGCCCGCGGGAAGAGACCCAGTACTTC.

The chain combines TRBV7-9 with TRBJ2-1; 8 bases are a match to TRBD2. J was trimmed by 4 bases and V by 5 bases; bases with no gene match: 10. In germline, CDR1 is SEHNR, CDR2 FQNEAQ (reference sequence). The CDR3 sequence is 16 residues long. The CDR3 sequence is CASSPAGTRGYNEQFF. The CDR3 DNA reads TGTGCCAGCAGCCCCGCGGGGACTAGGGGGTACAATGAGCAGTTCTTC.

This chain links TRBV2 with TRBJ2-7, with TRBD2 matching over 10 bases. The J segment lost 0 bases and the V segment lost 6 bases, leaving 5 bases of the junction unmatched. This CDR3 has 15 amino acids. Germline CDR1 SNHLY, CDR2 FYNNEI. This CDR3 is CASRRTSGSSYEQYF. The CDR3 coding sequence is TGTGCCAGCAGAAGGACTAGCGGTTCCTCCTACGAGCAGTACTTC.

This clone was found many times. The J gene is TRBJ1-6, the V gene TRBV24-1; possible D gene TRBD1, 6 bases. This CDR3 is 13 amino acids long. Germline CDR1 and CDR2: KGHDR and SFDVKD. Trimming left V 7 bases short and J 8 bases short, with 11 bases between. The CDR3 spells CATSLRGDSPLHF. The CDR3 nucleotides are TGTGCCACCAGCCTCAGGGGTGATTCACCCCTCCACTTT.

The CDR3 region has the DNA TGTGCCAGCAGCTTAGCCGGGTCGGAAAAAGCTTTCTTT. Amino acids: CASSLAGSEKAFF. The chain has TRBV7-9 and TRBJ1-1; D not resolved. CDR3 length: 13 residues. Germline CDR1 reads SEHNR; CDR2 reads FQNEAQ (reference sequence). Trimming stripped 0 bases from V and 9 bases from J, with 11 bases between.

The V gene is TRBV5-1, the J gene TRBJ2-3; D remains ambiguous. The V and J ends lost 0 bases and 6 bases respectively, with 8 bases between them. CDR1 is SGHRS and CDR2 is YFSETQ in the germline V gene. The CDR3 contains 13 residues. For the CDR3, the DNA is TGCGCCAGCAGCTTGGGTGGTACGGATACGCAGTATTTT. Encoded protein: CASSLGGTDTQYF.

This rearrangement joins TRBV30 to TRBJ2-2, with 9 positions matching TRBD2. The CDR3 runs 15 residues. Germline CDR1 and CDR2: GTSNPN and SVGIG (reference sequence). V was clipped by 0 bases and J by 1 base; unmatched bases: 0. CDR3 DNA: TGTGCCTGGAGTGTACTAGCGGGGAACACCGGGGAGCTGTTTTTT. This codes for CAWSVLAGNTGELFF.

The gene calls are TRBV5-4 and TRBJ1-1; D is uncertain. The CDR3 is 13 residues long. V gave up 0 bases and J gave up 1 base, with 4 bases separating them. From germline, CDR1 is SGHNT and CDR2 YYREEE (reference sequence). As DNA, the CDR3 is TGTGCCAGCAGCTTGGACAGGAACACTGAAGCTTTCTTT. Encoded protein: CASSLDRNTEAFF.

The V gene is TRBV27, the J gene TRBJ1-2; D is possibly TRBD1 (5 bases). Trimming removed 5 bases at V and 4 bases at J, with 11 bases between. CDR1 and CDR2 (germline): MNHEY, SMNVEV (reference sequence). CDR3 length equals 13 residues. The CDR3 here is CASSPGTIYGYTF. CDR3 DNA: TGTGCCAGCAGTCCCGGGACGATCTATGGCTACACCTTC.

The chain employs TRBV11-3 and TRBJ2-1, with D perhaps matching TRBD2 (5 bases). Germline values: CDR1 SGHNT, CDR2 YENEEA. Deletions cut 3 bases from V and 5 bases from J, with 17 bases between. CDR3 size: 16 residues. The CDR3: CASSFGVGGSDNEQFF. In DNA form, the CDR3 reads TGTGCCAGCAGCTTCGGGGTGGGTGGGTCCGACAATGAGCAGTTCTTC.

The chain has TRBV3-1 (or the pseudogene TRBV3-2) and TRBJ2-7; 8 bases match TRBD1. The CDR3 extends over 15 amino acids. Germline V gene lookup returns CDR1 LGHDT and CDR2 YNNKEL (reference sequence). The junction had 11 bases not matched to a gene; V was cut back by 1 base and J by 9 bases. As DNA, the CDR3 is TGTGCCAGCAGCCAAGTTCAGGGGGCAGATCTAGGGCAGTACTTC. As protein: CASSQVQGADLGQYF.

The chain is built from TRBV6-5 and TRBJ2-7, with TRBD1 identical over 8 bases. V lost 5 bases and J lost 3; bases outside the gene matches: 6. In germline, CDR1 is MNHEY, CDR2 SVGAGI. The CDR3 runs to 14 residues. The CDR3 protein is CASSPGTGSYEQYF. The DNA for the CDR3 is TGTGCCAGCAGTCCGGGGACAGGCAGCTACGAGCAGTACTTC.

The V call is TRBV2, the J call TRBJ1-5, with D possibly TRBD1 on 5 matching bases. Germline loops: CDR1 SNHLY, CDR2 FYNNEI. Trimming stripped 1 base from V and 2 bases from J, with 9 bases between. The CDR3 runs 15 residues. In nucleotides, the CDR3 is TGTGCCAGCAGTGAAGTCAGGGCCGGCAATCAGCCCCAGCATTTT. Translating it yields CASSEVRAGNQPQHF.

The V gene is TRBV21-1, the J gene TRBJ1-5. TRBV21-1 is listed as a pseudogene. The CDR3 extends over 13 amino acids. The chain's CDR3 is CASRWKGTQPQHF. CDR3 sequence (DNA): TGTGCCAGCCGATGGAAGGGAACTCAGCCCCAGCATTTT.

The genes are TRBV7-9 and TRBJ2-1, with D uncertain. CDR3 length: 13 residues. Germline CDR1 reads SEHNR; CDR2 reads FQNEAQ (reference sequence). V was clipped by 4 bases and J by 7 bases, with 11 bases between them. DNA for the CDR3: TGTGCCAGCAGCTACAGATCGGGTAATGAGCAGTTCTTC. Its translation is CASSYRSGNEQFF.

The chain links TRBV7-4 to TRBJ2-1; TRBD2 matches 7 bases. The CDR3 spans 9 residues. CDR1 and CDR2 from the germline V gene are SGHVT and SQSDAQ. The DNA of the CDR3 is TGTGTCGGGAGGAATGAGCAGTTCTTC. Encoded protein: CVGRNEQFF.